Ten or more counts support the clone carrying this TCR beta chain. What it recognizes is unknown. In TCRdb, the reads were re-called with MiXCR into one record per CDR3 protein. The table includes roughly 640,000 distinct CDR3 sequences, approximately 24% detected once. The data were obtained in a study of T cell repertoires in cytomegalovirus infection. The overall study: Signatures in public TCR beta sequences pointed to both CMV infection and matching HLA type. The study's findings and limits: HLA-C-restricted CMV-specific TCR beta clonotypes prevailed in the ex vivo response.

The source of this sequence is a human donor in good health (CMV status not recorded). Some clones in this sample may be carry-over from other donors' samples. Sequences were obtained from CD8+ T cells from PBMCs.

CDR3: CASSPSPGSSGNTIYF. The CDR3 DNA reads as TGTGCCAGCAGCCCCTCCCCGGGGAGCTCTGGAAACACCATATATTTT. The V call is TRBV7-2, the J call TRBJ1-3; D unresolved. Germline values: CDR1 SGHTA, CDR2 FQGNSA. The CDR3 spans 16 residues. Between the trimmed V and J ends, which lost 5 bases and 0 bases, there was a span of 14 bases.